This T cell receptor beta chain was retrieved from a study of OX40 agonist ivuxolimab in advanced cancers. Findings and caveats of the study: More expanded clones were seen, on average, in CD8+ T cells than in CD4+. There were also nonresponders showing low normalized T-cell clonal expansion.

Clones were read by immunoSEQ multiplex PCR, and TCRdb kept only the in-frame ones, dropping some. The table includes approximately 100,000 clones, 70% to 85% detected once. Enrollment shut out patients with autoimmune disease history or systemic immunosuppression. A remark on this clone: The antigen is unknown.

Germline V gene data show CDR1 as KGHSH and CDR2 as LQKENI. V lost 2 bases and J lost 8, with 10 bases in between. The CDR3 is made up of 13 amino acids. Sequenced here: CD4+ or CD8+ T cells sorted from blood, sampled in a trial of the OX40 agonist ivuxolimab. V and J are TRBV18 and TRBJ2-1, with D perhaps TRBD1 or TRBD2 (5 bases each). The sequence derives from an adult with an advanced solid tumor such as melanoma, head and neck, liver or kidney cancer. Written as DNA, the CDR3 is TGTGCCAGCTCACCAGGGGACCACTATGAGCAGTTCTTC. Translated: CASSPGDHYEQFF.